This TCR beta chain was sequenced during a study of cytomegalovirus exposure and HLA in healthy donors. With 60 Vbeta and 13 Jbeta primers, the PCR was carried out. The assay was immunoSEQ multiplex PCR, and TCRdb's table has in-frame clones only and misses some. There are about 100,000 clones in the sample; about 75% occur only once, and about 7% lies in the top ten. Findings and limits, study-wide: There were some V segments, including TRBV6-2 and TRBV6-3, excluded as indistinguishable.

Worth noting for this clone: Its antigen is still unknown.

This CDR3 has 15 amino acids. CDR1 MNHEY and CDR2 SVGAGI come from the germline V gene. Trimming removed 0 bases from V and 1 base from J, with 8 bases in between. This clonotype was obtained from a man aged 40-55 years in good health and CMV-seropositive. The chain links TRBV6-5 to TRBJ2-3, with a possible D match to TRBD1 (6 bases). Sequenced input: PBMCs. This chain's CDR3 is CASSYSPGGTDTQYF. As DNA, the CDR3 is TGTGCCAGCAGTTACTCGCCAGGGGGCACAGATACGCAGTATTTT.